The clone carrying this TCR beta chain was seen just once. Its antigen is as yet unknown. This entry belongs to a study of OX40 agonist ivuxolimab in advanced cancers. As for the study in general: Patients assigned to dose escalation were diagnosed with hepatocellular carcinoma, melanoma, renal cell or head and neck cancer.

Assay used: immunoSEQ multiplex PCR; TCRdb lists only in-frame clones, some missing. The sample carries some 14,000 clones, 77% recorded once. Study outcomes and limitations: CD8+ T cells showed, on average, more clonal expansion than CD4+ cells.

The CDR3 is 16 residues long. The ends lost 4 bases at V and 3 bases at J; junction bases unmatched: 7. Germline-derived CDR1 and CDR2 are SGHNT and YYREEE (reference sequence). This sequence was found in an adult with an advanced solid tumor such as melanoma, head and neck, liver or kidney cancer. The sequencing here drew on CD4+ or CD8+ T cells sorted from blood, taken in a trial of the OX40 agonist ivuxolimab. J is TRBJ2-2 and V is TRBV5-4; TRBD2 matches at 9 bases. The CDR3 loop is CASSGGLAIDTGELFF. CDR3 in DNA: TGTGCCAGCAGCGGCGGACTAGCGATCGACACCGGGGAGCTGTTTTTT.